Listed below are T cell receptor beta chains from one sample, sequenced in a study of T cells in Graves' hyperthyroidism and ophthalmopathy. TCRdb itself ran the multiplex PCR reads through MiXCR, one entry per CDR3 protein. The sample has 500,000 to 700,000 distinct CDR3 sequences, 16% seen once. The sample consisted of blood. These receptor sequences come from a woman between 18 and 29 years old with Graves' hyperthyroidism. Each CDR3 is given with its conserved first and last residue. The D gene is left open where the match is weak. For some rows the clone size is stated as once, few or many, or as a class when expanded; others skip it.

size: -
J: TRBJ1-1
V: TRBV7-6
D: -
DNA: TGTGCCAGCAGCTTAGGCCCTCGGGAGGGGGAAGCTTTCTTT
CDR3: CASSLGPREGEAFF

size: -
J: TRBJ1-5
V: TRBV9
D: -
DNA: TGTGCCAGCAGCGTAGGCGGGATCGGCAATCAGCCCCAGCATTTT
CDR3: CASSVGGIGNQPQHF

size: many
J: TRBJ2-1
V: TRBV6-1
D: TRBD2
DNA: TGTGCCAGCAGTTACCTGGCAGGGCGGGGGTTCGGCAATGAGCAGTTCTTC
CDR3: CASSYLAGRGFGNEQFF

size: -
J: TRBJ2-7
V: TRBV7-2
D: -
DNA: TGTGCCAGCAGCTCGAGACAGCGGAGCTACGAGCAGTACTTC
CDR3: CASSSRQRSYEQYF

size: -
J: TRBJ2-2
V: TRBV6-1
D: -
DNA: TGTGCCAGCCAGGAAAATCGAAACACCGGGGAGCTGTTTTTT
CDR3: CASQENRNTGELFF

size: few
J: TRBJ2-1
V: TRBV5-1
D: TRBD2
DNA: TGCGCCAGCAGCTTGGATCCTAGCGGGTTCTACAATGAGCAGTTCTTC
CDR3: CASSLDPSGFYNEQFF

size: -
J: TRBJ1-2
V: TRBV20-1
D: TRBD1
DNA: TGCAGTGCTAGGACAGGGGGCGATGGCTACACCTTC
CDR3: CSARTGGDGYTF

size: few
J: TRBJ2-1
V: TRBV6-1
D: -
DNA: TGTGCCAGCGGTACCGGGCCCTTCAGTGAGCAGTTCTTC
CDR3: CASGTGPFSEQFF

size: -
J: TRBJ2-7
V: TRBV29-1
D: -
DNA: TGCAGCGTTGATATCGTCGGGTCCTACGAGCAGTACTTC
CDR3: CSVDIVGSYEQYF

size: many
J: TRBJ2-3
V: TRBV29-1
D: TRBD2
DNA: TGCAGCGTTGAAGATCGTCTGCGGGGGGCCACAGATACGCAGTATTTT
CDR3: CSVEDRLRGATDTQYF

size: many
J: TRBJ2-1
V: TRBV12-3/TRBV12-4
D: -
DNA: TGTGCCAGCAGTTTACGGGCTAGTAGTTGGGTCTACAATGAGCAGTTCTTC
CDR3: CASSLRASSWVYNEQFF

size: -
J: TRBJ2-7
V: TRBV12-3/TRBV12-4
D: TRBD2
DNA: TGTGCCAGCAGTCCCCGACTAGCGGGAGGGGGGGAGCAGTACTTC
CDR3: CASSPRLAGGGEQYF

size: -
J: TRBJ2-3
V: TRBV7-9
D: -
DNA: TGTGCCAGCAGCTCCAGGTACAGGGTTGGCACAGATACGCAGTATTTT
CDR3: CASSSRYRVGTDTQYF

size: many
J: TRBJ2-1
V: TRBV20-1
D: -
DNA: TGCAGTGCTAGACCGCTACTTAGCTCCTACAATGAGCAGTTCTTC
CDR3: CSARPLLSSYNEQFF

size: -
J: TRBJ1-2
V: TRBV7-4
D: -
DNA: TGTGCCTGCAGCTTGGAGGGACTTCTTGGCTACACCTTC
CDR3: CACSLEGLLGYTF

size: few
J: TRBJ2-7
V: TRBV25-1
D: -
DNA: TGTGCCAGCAGTGAATCGGAGACAGAAGACTACGAGCAGTACTTC
CDR3: CASSESETEDYEQYF

size: -
J: TRBJ1-2
V: TRBV7-8
D: -
DNA: TGTGCCAGCAGCTCTATTGGCGGGGGTATCTATGGCTACACCTTC
CDR3: CASSSIGGGIYGYTF

size: many
J: TRBJ2-3
V: TRBV27
D: TRBD2
DNA: TGTGCCAGCAGTCCGTTAGCGGGGGGCTACACAGATACGCAGTATTTT
CDR3: CASSPLAGGYTDTQYF

size: -
J: TRBJ2-5
V: TRBV27
D: TRBD2
DNA: TGTGCCAGCAGTACCAGGCTAGCGGGAGGTCCCGGATTGGAGACCCAGTACTTC
CDR3: CASSTRLAGGPGLETQYF

size: many
J: TRBJ2-1
V: TRBV20-1
D: -
DNA: TGCAGTGCTATCCCCGTTAGAGGGCAGCACTACAATGAGCAGTTCTTC
CDR3: CSAIPVRGQHYNEQFF

size: -
J: TRBJ2-1
V: TRBV12-3/TRBV12-4
D: -
DNA: TGTGCCAGCAACCGCCCCGGAAAGCTCAATGAGCAGTTCTTC
CDR3: CASNRPGKLNEQFF

size: -
J: TRBJ1-1
V: TRBV9
D: TRBD1
DNA: TGTGCCAGCAGCGTAGGGACAGGGGCGAACACTGTCGAAGCTTTCTTT
CDR3: CASSVGTGANTVEAFF

size: -
J: TRBJ2-5
V: TRBV15
D: -
DNA: TGTGCCACCAGAGTGGGACACTCAAAGGGGGAGACCCAGTACTTC
CDR3: CATRVGHSKGETQYF

size: -
J: TRBJ2-1
V: TRBV30
D: TRBD2
DNA: TGTGCACAAAGTCGGACTAGCAAGGGCGGGGAGCAGTTCTTC
CDR3: CAQSRTSKGGEQFF

size: many
J: TRBJ1-1
V: TRBV12-3/TRBV12-4
D: -
DNA: TGTGCCAGCAGCGACCTTCATGGCGTGACTGAAGCTTTCTTT
CDR3: CASSDLHGVTEAFF

size: -
J: TRBJ2-7
V: TRBV4-1
D: TRBD2
DNA: TGCGCCAGCAGCCAAGATCGGACTAGCGGGAGCTACGAGCAGTACTTC
CDR3: CASSQDRTSGSYEQYF

size: -
J: TRBJ1-5
V: TRBV2
D: -
DNA: TGTGTCAGCAGGGGATCCTCCAATCAGCCCCAGCATTTT
CDR3: CVSRGSSNQPQHF

size: -
J: TRBJ2-7
V: TRBV7-9
D: TRBD1
DNA: TGTGCCAGCAGATCCGGGACAGGGGGACTAAACCCCTACGAGCAGTACTTC
CDR3: CASRSGTGGLNPYEQYF

size: -
J: TRBJ1-1
V: TRBV10-3
D: -
DNA: TGTGCCATCAGTGAGCCCTCGATAGGGAACACTGAAGCTTTCTTT
CDR3: CAISEPSIGNTEAFF

size: few
J: TRBJ2-7
V: TRBV11-2
D: -
DNA: TGTGCCAGCAGCCCCGTTGGCATCCTTTCCTACGAGCAGTACTTC
CDR3: CASSPVGILSYEQYF

size: few
J: TRBJ2-3
V: TRBV19
D: TRBD2
DNA: TGTGCCAGTACGAATAGCGGGGGTTTGACGCAGTATTTT
CDR3: CASTNSGGLTQYF

size: many
J: TRBJ2-7
V: TRBV12-3/TRBV12-4
D: -
DNA: TGTGCCAGCAGTATATTGGCAGGAGAGGGTTCAGAGCAGTACTTC
CDR3: CASSILAGEGSEQYF

size: few
J: TRBJ1-5
V: TRBV5-8
D: -
DNA: TGTGCCAGCAGCTTGGAGGGTAGAGGGGTCGGCAATCAGCCCCAGCATTTT
CDR3: CASSLEGRGVGNQPQHF

size: few
J: TRBJ2-1
V: TRBV12-3/TRBV12-4
D: TRBD2
DNA: TGTGCCAGCAGTTTAGTCTGGACCGGACTAGCTTATGAGCAGTTCTTC
CDR3: CASSLVWTGLAYEQFF

size: many
J: TRBJ1-1
V: TRBV7-2
D: -
DNA: TGTGCCAGCAGCTTAAGGACAGCCACTGAAGCTTTCTTT
CDR3: CASSLRTATEAFF

size: -
J: TRBJ2-2
V: TRBV6-1
D: -
DNA: TGTGCCAGCAGTGTTCAGTCTAACACCGGGGAGCTGTTTTTT
CDR3: CASSVQSNTGELFF

size: -
J: TRBJ2-1
V: TRBV6-5
D: -
DNA: TGTGCCAGCAGTTACTCGAAGGGTCTTACTGAGCAGTTCTTC
CDR3: CASSYSKGLTEQFF

size: once
J: TRBJ1-5
V: TRBV27
D: -
DNA: TGTGCCAGCAGTTTATTAGGTTACAATCAGCCCCAGCATTTT
CDR3: CASSLLGYNQPQHF

size: -
J: TRBJ1-2
V: TRBV19
D: -
DNA: TGTGCCAGTCAAGGCCAGGGCCTCTATGGCTACACCTTC
CDR3: CASQGQGLYGYTF

size: many
J: TRBJ2-7
V: TRBV6-1
D: -
DNA: TGTGCCAGCAGTGAAACGGGGGCAGGGTATGACGAGCAGTACTTC
CDR3: CASSETGAGYDEQYF

size: -
J: TRBJ2-3
V: TRBV29-1
D: TRBD2
DNA: TGCAGCCTGGAGGGCGGGAGGTCAGATACGCAGTATTTT
CDR3: CSLEGGRSDTQYF

size: many
J: TRBJ2-7
V: TRBV18
D: -
DNA: TGTGCCAGCTCACCAAAGGGGGGCAATTACGAGCAGTACTTC
CDR3: CASSPKGGNYEQYF

size: many
J: TRBJ2-7
V: TRBV20-1
D: TRBD1
DNA: TGCAGTGCTACGTTAGGGACAGGGGGGCGCGAGCAGTACTTC
CDR3: CSATLGTGGREQYF

size: few
J: TRBJ2-6
V: TRBV11-2
D: TRBD1
DNA: TGTGCCAGCAGCTTACCGGGACAGGGGTCTCTCGGGGCCAACGTCCTGACTTTC
CDR3: CASSLPGQGSLGANVLTF

size: -
J: TRBJ1-2
V: TRBV4-1
D: -
DNA: TGCGCCAGCAGCCAGCATCTCGGGGCGGCTAACTATGGCCACACCTTC
CDR3: CASSQHLGAANYGHTF

size: many
J: TRBJ2-1
V: TRBV12-3/TRBV12-4
D: TRBD1
DNA: TGTGCCAGCAGTCTTCCGGGACAGGGTAGGATCAATGAGCAGTTCTTC
CDR3: CASSLPGQGRINEQFF

size: -
J: TRBJ2-2
V: TRBV7-9
D: TRBD2
DNA: TGTGCCAGCAGCCCGTCCCAGCGGGAGAGGATCACCGGGGAGCTGTTTTTT
CDR3: CASSPSQRERITGELFF